This T cell receptor (beta chain) was retrieved from a study of spatial heterogeneity in lung cancer. Study details: Alpha-chain sequences were consistently detected in smaller numbers than beta-chain sequences. A module score for T cells, taken from matched bulk RNA-seq, correlated strongly with TCR transcript counts in tumor regions. Whole-study findings and limits: The authors estimated that approximately 7.3% of tumor T cells were covered for alpha chains and 13% for beta chains. Expanded intratumoral alpha and beta TCR counts tracked tumor mutation counts.

The CDR3 covers 13 residues. The V gene's germline CDR1 is MNHEY and CDR2 SVGAGI. The V gene lost 3 bases and the J gene lost 6 bases, with 9 bases spanning the gap. Time point reported: sample taken at primary tumor resection. Whole RNA, which was extracted from tumor, nontumor lung tissue or frozen PBMC, was sequenced without any cell sorting. TCRdb independently ran MiXCR on the 5' RACE reads; one entry per CDR3 protein. Of about 9,500 distinct CDR3 sequences in the sample, around 8.7% were seen once. This clonotype was counted a few times. No antigen is known for it. Sequencing was performed on lung tumor tissue, taken at surgery. V is TRBV6-5 and J is TRBJ2-1; no firm D call. The receptor comes from a female donor with early-stage non-small cell lung cancer. CDR3 loop: CASSYNPLNEQFF. The CDR3 bases are TGTGCCAGCAGTTATAACCCCCTCAATGAGCAGTTCTTC.